Presented here are 12 T cell receptor beta chains from one specimen sequenced in a study of read filtering for tumor transcriptome and immune sequencing. The library was built from about 400 ng RNA with molecular barcoded adaptors for alpha/delta and beta/gamma chains. In TCRdb, the reads were re-called with MiXCR into one record per CDR3 protein. The data contain around 130,000 distinct CDR3 sequences, 10% to 15% of them seen just once; the ten biggest clones take up about 11%. The sample consisted of a population of CD138-negative cells sorted from bone marrow. These receptor sequences come from a donor over 35 with multiple myeloma.

In this sample, this clonotype turned up many times. The chain joins TRBV3-1 to TRBJ2-1, with 11 bases matching TRBD2. This CDR3 has 15 residues. Germline CDR1 reads LGHDT; CDR2 reads YNNKEL (reference sequence). The V segment lost 4 bases and the J segment 3 bases; nucleotides outside the gene matches: 2. The CDR3 nucleotides are TGTGCCAGCAGCCCAACTAGCGGGAGCTACAATGAGCAGTTCTTC. Residues: CASSPTSGSYNEQFF.

In its sample, this clonotype was seen many times. The chain links TRBV18 to TRBJ1-1, with unresolved D. This CDR3 contains 12 residues. Trimming took 6 bases from V and 0 from J, leaving 5 bases between them. Germline V gene lookup returns CDR1 KGHSH and CDR2 LQKENI. CDR3 nucleotide sequence: TGTGCCAGCTCGCGGATGAACACTGAAGCTTTCTTT. Translating gives CASSRMNTEAFF.

This clonotype was counted many times. The V and J genes are TRBV20-1 and TRBJ2-2, with 11 bases matching TRBD2. V gave up 2 bases and J gave up 3 bases; unmatched junction bases: 5. The CDR3 totals 16 residues. Germline assignment: CDR1 DFQATT and CDR2 SNEGSKA (reference sequence). CDR3 residues: CSARIAGGPYTGELFF. CDR3 bases: TGCAGTGCTAGAATAGCGGGAGGGCCCTACACCGGGGAGCTGTTTTTT.

This clonotype was seen repeatedly, ten times or more. The rearrangement uses TRBV24-1 and TRBJ2-1, with 11 bases matching TRBD2. V was clipped by 4 bases and J by 3 bases; unmatched bases: 13. This CDR3 spans 19 amino acids. The germline V gene encodes CDR1 KGHDR and CDR2 SFDVKD. The CDR3 sequence: CATSDRRTAGTSGYNEQFF. For the CDR3, the DNA is TGTGCCACCAGTGACCGGCGGACAGCCGGGACTAGCGGCTACAATGAGCAGTTCTTC.

This clonotype was recorded a few times. This chain connects TRBV2 to TRBJ2-3; D unresolved. This CDR3 is built from 13 residues. The germline V gene encodes CDR1 SNHLY and CDR2 FYNNEI. V gave up 10 bases and J gave up 5 bases, with 16 bases separating them. The CDR3 spells CAKTLRPEDTQYF. The CDR3 nucleotides read TGTGCCAAGACCTTGCGACCAGAAGATACGCAGTATTTT.

In its sample, this clonotype was seen many times. J is TRBJ2-3 and V is TRBV5-1; D uncertain. The CDR3 sequence is 11 residues long. From germline, CDR1 is SGHRS and CDR2 YFSETQ. V lost 1 base and J lost 6, with 3 bases in between. The CDR3: CASSLSDTQYF. CDR3 nucleotides: TGCGCCAGCAGCTTGAGTGATACGCAGTATTTT.

On this clonotype itself: No conserved phenylalanine or tryptophan is present at the end of the CDR3, so a read error is the likely explanation. This rearrangement joins TRBV2 to TRBJ2-5; 7 bases match TRBD1. The germline V gene has CDR1 SNHLY and CDR2 FYNNEI. The length of the CDR3 is 16 residues. The V segment lost 5 bases and the J segment 2 bases; nucleotides outside the gene matches: 11. The CDR3 DNA reads TGTGCCAGCAGTTTAACAAGACAGGGCAAACAAGAGACCCAGTACTCC. This encodes CASSLTRQGKQETQYS.

With regard to this clonotype: A far larger clone is a single base away, which makes a read error likely. V and J are TRBV28 and TRBJ1-1, with 8 positions matching TRBD1. Germline CDR1 reads MDHEN; CDR2 reads SYDVKM. The CDR3 runs 15 residues. This chain's CDR3 is CASRARQGLNTEALF. In DNA, the CDR3 is TGTGCCAGCAGGGCACGACAGGGGTTGAACACTGAAGCTCTCTTT.

With respect to this clonotype: A much larger clone differs from this one at a single base, so this may be a read error. This chain uses TRBV7-9 with TRBJ1-5; 11 nucleotides line up with TRBD1. CDR1 is SEHNR and CDR2 is FQNEAQ in the germline V gene (reference sequence). The CDR3 spans 16 residues. In DNA, the CDR3 is TGTGCCAGCAGCTCTTCCGGGACAGGGGGAAATCAGCCCCATCATTTT. Its translation: CASSSSGTGGNQPHHF.

As for this clonotype: A much larger clone sits a single nucleotide away, making a read error possible. CDR3 protein: CSSAGVSFNEQFF. For the CDR3, the DNA is TGCAGCTCCGCCGGGGTTTCCTTCAATGAGCAGTTCTTC. The gene calls are TRBV29-1 and TRBJ2-1, with D perhaps matching TRBD2 (5 bases). The germline V gene has CDR1 SQVTM and CDR2 ANQGSEA. There are 13 residues in the CDR3.

This clonotype has at least ten counts. V is TRBV29-1 and J is TRBJ2-5; D unresolved. This CDR3 region has 13 residues. Germline V gene lookup returns CDR1 SQVTM and CDR2 ANQGSEA. Trimming cost V 4 bases and J 5 bases, with 14 bases left between them. The DNA of the CDR3 is TGCAGCGTTGCCCCGAGTGCAAGGGAGACCCAGTACTTC. Protein product: CSVAPSARETQYF.

This clonotype was seen many times. The gene calls are TRBV12-3 or TRBV12-4 and TRBJ2-1; D remains ambiguous. The CDR3 covers 15 residues. With 6 bases removed from V and 5 bases from J, the gap between germline ends came to 17 bases. This CDR3 is CASRGETVRNNEQFF. The CDR3 DNA reads TGTGCCAGCAGAGGTGAGACCGTCAGGAACAATGAGCAGTTCTTC.